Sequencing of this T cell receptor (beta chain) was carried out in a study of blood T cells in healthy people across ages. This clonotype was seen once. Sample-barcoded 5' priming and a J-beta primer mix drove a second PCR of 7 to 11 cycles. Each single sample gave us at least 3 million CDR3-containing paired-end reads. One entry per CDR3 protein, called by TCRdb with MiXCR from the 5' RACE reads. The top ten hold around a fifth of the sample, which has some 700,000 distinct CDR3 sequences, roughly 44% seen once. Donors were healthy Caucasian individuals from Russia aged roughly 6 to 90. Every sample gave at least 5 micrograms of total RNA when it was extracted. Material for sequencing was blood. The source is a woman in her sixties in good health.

The CDR3 loop is CASRPTTGGAETQYF. The DNA for the CDR3 is TGTGCCAGCAGACCGACAACAGGGGGCGCGGAGACCCAGTACTTC. The chain combines TRBV7-9 with TRBJ2-5; 9 bases align to TRBD1. The CDR3 is made up of 15 amino acids. J was trimmed by 5 bases and V by 6 bases; bases with no gene match: 10. CDR1 is SEHNR, CDR2 FQNEAQ, per germline (reference sequence).